Listed below are T cell receptor beta chains from one sample, sequenced in a study of T cell responses to AZD1222 COVID-19 vaccine. The protocol was immunoSEQ multiplex PCR, while the TCRdb copy is restricted to in-frame clones and leaves out a portion. The data hold about 140,000 clones, with roughly 86% observed a single time. This specimen consisted of peripheral blood, obtained 28 days after the second dose of the MenACWY control vaccine. The receptor source for this set is an adult who received the MenACWY meningococcal vaccine as a control. The CDR3 runs from the conserved cysteine through the conserved F or W. D genes are given only for firm matches. Rows give clone size only sometimes, using once, few, many, or a class for an expanded clone.

size	V	D	J	DNA	CDR3
NA	TRBV7-2	NA	TRBJ1-2	TGTGCCAGCAGCTTAGGCCCCAATGGCTACACCTTC	CASSLGPNGYTF
NA	TRBV6-2/TRBV6-3	TRBD1	TRBJ2-1	TGTGCCAGCAGTTACGAATCCGCCGGGACAGGGAACCGGGAGCAGTTCTTC	CASSYESAGTGNREQFF
NA	TRBV2	NA	TRBJ1-5	TGTGCCAGCAGTGTCGCAGGGTATAACAATCAGCCCCAGCATTTT	CASSVAGYNNQPQHF
NA	TRBV5-4	TRBD1	TRBJ1-2	TGTGCCAGCAGCTGGACAGGGAGCAGGGCGGAGGGGTATGGCTACACCTTC	CASSWTGSRAEGYGYTF
NA	TRBV6-5	NA	TRBJ2-3	TGTGCCAGCAGTTATTCACCGGGCCCTGGGACCGATACGCAGTATTTT	CASSYSPGPGTDTQYF
NA	TRBV5-4	TRBD1	TRBJ1-1	TGTGCCAGCAGCTCGGGACAGGGTTGGATGAACACTGAAGCTTTCTTT	CASSSGQGWMNTEAFF
NA	TRBV7-3	NA	TRBJ2-3	TGTGCCAGCAGCTCACGCCGGGCAGGCACAGATACGCAGTATTTT	CASSSRRAGTDTQYF
NA	TRBV18	NA	TRBJ1-2	TGTGCCAGCTCGCCAGAGAATTATGGCTACACCTTC	CASSPENYGYTF
NA	TRBV30	NA	TRBJ1-3	TGTGCCTGGAGTGTACGTAGGGGAGGTGGAAACACCATATATTTT	CAWSVRRGGGNTIYF
NA	TRBV5-1	NA	TRBJ1-2	TGCGCCAGCAGCTTGGTAGCCCAGTCTAACTATGGCTACACCTTC	CASSLVAQSNYGYTF
once	TRBV3-1/TRBV3-2	NA	TRBJ2-7	TGTGCCAGCAGCCCACACCGGGACCGTGCGCGGTACGAGCAGTACTTC	CASSPHRDRARYEQYF
NA	TRBV7-9	NA	TRBJ2-3	TGTGCCAGCAGCTTAGGGCTAGCCGCAGATACGCAGTATTTT	CASSLGLAADTQYF
NA	TRBV5-5	TRBD1	TRBJ2-7	TGTGCCAGCAGCCGACCGGGACAGAGCTACGAGCAGTACTTC	CASSRPGQSYEQYF
NA	TRBV5-4	TRBD1	TRBJ2-5	TGTGCCAGCAGTGACGCCGGGACAGCCCAAGAGACCCAGTACTTC	CASSDAGTAQETQYF
once	TRBV2	NA	TRBJ1-4	TGTGCCAGCAGTGAGGGGGGGACTAATGAAAAACTGTTTTTT	CASSEGGTNEKLFF
NA	TRBV18	TRBD1	TRBJ1-5	TGTGCCAGCTCCCACGGGACAGGGGGGACCCCCCAGCATTTT	CASSHGTGGTPQHF
NA	TRBV28	TRBD1	TRBJ2-1	TGTGCCAGCAGGGCCTCTCTCGGACAGGGGGCCTACAATGAGCAGTTCTTC	CASRASLGQGAYNEQFF
NA	TRBV28	NA	TRBJ2-3	TGTGCCAGCAGTCCCGACGTACCCACAGATACGCAGTATTTT	CASSPDVPTDTQYF
NA	TRBV4-3	TRBD1	TRBJ2-1	TGCGCCAGCAGCCAAGGGTTCGCGGACAGGGCGTACAATGAGCAGTTCTTC	CASSQGFADRAYNEQFF
once	TRBV11-3	NA	TRBJ1-5	TGTGCCAGCAGCTTCCCTGTTTCGGGGGAATATCAGCCCCAGCATTTT	CASSFPVSGEYQPQHF
few	TRBV4-3	TRBD1	TRBJ1-6	TGCGCCAGCAGCCAGACGACAGGGGAATATTCACCCCTCCACTTT	CASSQTTGEYSPLHF
NA	TRBV6-5	TRBD1	TRBJ1-1	TGTGCCAGCAGTTGGGGGGACAGGGGGAACACTGAAGCTTTCTTT	CASSWGDRGNTEAFF
NA	TRBV27	NA	TRBJ2-4	TGTGCCAGCAGTACCCTGGGGGCCGGGGAAAACATTCAGTACTTC	CASSTLGAGENIQYF
NA	TRBV2	NA	TRBJ2-5	TGTGCCAGCGGACGTTCCGAGACCCAGTACTTC	CASGRSETQYF
NA	TRBV2	NA	TRBJ1-5	TGTGCCAGCATGCGCGGGACCGCTCGCCATCAGCCCCAGCATTTT	CASMRGTARHQPQHF
few	TRBV2	NA	TRBJ2-7	TGTGCCAGCAGGGCCGACGGGACCTACGAGCAGTACTTC	CASRADGTYEQYF
NA	TRBV5-6	NA	TRBJ2-3	TGTGCCAGCAGCTTGGGGACGGTTAGCACAGATACGCAGTATTTT	CASSLGTVSTDTQYF
few	TRBV11-2	TRBD2	TRBJ2-3	TGTGCCAGCAGCTACGGGACTAGCCGTAGCACAGATACGCAGTATTTT	CASSYGTSRSTDTQYF
NA	TRBV6-5	NA	TRBJ2-7	TGTGCCAGCGGCACTCGAGGGTACGAGCAGTACTTC	CASGTRGYEQYF
NA	TRBV27	TRBD2	TRBJ2-3	TGTGCCAGCAGTTTCTTCACTAGCGGGAATACGCAGTATTTT	CASSFFTSGNTQYF
NA	TRBV19	NA	TRBJ2-1	TGTGCCAGTAGTCGGGGGAGCTCCTACAATGAGCAGTTCTTC	CASSRGSSYNEQFF
NA	TRBV13	NA	TRBJ1-1	TGTGCCAGCAGCTTAGCTAAACCGAACACTGAAGCTTTCTTT	CASSLAKPNTEAFF
few	TRBV4-3	TRBD1	TRBJ1-2	TGCGCCAGCAGCCAAGGGGTCCCAGGGGGCCTTAACTATGGCTACACCTTC	CASSQGVPGGLNYGYTF
NA	TRBV24-1	NA	TRBJ2-3	TGTGCCACCAGTGATCCTAGGACTAGCACAGATACGCAGTATTTT	CATSDPRTSTDTQYF
NA	TRBV5-4	NA	TRBJ1-6	TGTGCCAGCAGCTTTTTGGTGAGGGGCTCCTATAATTCACCCCTCCACTTT	CASSFLVRGSYNSPLHF
NA	TRBV19	NA	TRBJ1-1	TGTGCCAGTAGTATAAAATACGGCACTGAAGCTTTCTTT	CASSIKYGTEAFF
NA	TRBV15	NA	TRBJ1-4	TGTGCCACCACCAAGGGGGGCAGGGAAGGTGAAAAACTGTTTTTT	CATTKGGREGEKLFF
NA	TRBV7-2	NA	TRBJ1-2	TGTGCCAGCAGCTCCCCGGGCCCTAACTATGGCTACACCTTC	CASSSPGPNYGYTF
few	TRBV11-2	TRBD1	TRBJ1-1	TGTGCCAGCAGCATGACAGGGGGCATGGACACTGAAGCTTTCTTT	CASSMTGGMDTEAFF
NA	TRBV10-3	TRBD1	TRBJ1-1	TGTGCCCTCGCCCCCACAAACTCACAGGGGGCGGGCACTGAAGCTTTCTTT	CALAPTNSQGAGTEAFF
NA	TRBV27	TRBD1	TRBJ2-7	TGTGCCAGCAGTTTATATCCCCCCGGGACAGGGGTGTACGAGCAGTACTTC	CASSLYPPGTGVYEQYF
NA	TRBV3-1/TRBV3-2	NA	TRBJ1-3	TGTGCCAGCAGCCCCGGGTCTGAGGGAAACACCATATATTTT	CASSPGSEGNTIYF
NA	TRBV10-3	NA	TRBJ1-1	TGTGCCATCCTTTTTTCCCTACAGGGAGAGGACACTGAAGCTTTCTTT	CAILFSLQGEDTEAFF
few	TRBV15	NA	TRBJ1-2	TGTGCCACCAGCAGCGGGATGGCGTTCTATGGCTACACCTTC	CATSSGMAFYGYTF
NA	TRBV6-5	NA	TRBJ1-2	TGTGCCAGCAGTTACTCGGGAGGGGACAACTATGGCTACACCTTC	CASSYSGGDNYGYTF